This T cell receptor (beta chain) was recovered during a study of long-term antiretroviral therapy in people with HIV. CDR1 and CDR2 from the germline V gene are SGDLS and YYNGEE. Germline trimming cut 3 bases from V and 0 bases from J; bases unmatched to any gene: 5. This CDR3 spans 17 amino acids. About this clone: What it recognizes is unknown.

It was version v3.0 of the immunoSEQ assay that was run at survey level. Each sample had sequencing targeting about 40,000-50,000 T-cell genomes. The repertoire was sequenced with immunoSEQ multiplex PCR; TCRdb's copy has only in-frame clones and lacks some. Of more than 20,000 clones in the sample, roughly nine tenths are singletons; the top ten hold more than 3%. General observations from the study: Collection of the blood, which took place between about 2003 and 2017, possibly occurred under older ART regimens.

V gene TRBV9 combines with J gene TRBJ2-2; TRBD2 aligns across 10 bases. The source material was unsorted PBMCs, sampled 1.9 years after starting antiretroviral therapy. The sequence derives from a woman under 40 with HIV. Here the CDR3 reads CASSAGLAAANTGELFF. The CDR3 bases are TGTGCCAGCAGCGCAGGACTAGCGGCCGCGAACACCGGGGAGCTGTTTTTT.